These T cell receptor beta chains were read from a single sample in a study of CD8+ T cells in alopecia areata. Generated by immunoSEQ multiplex PCR, the TCRdb table keeps only in-frame clones and is missing some. This sample has 140,000 to 150,000 clones, with roughly 50% found just once. Sequenced here: CD4+ T cells sorted from blood, sampled at week 0. Receptors originate from a human donor with alopecia areata. CDR3s leave out the opening cysteine and the closing phenylalanine or tryptophan. The D gene is left open where the match is weak. Size is stated for part of the rows, as once, few or many counts, or as a class when the clone is expanded.

V	size	D	length	J	CDR3
TRBV2	NA	NA	12	TRBJ2-7	ASSDRSTSYEQY
TRBV7-2	many	TRBD1	11	TRBJ1-2	ASSSGQNYGYT
TRBV9	once	TRBD1	11	TRBJ2-5	ASSRQGPETQY
TRBV4-1	few	NA	13	TRBJ1-6	ASSPAWTHLSPLH
TRBV7-6	NA	TRBD1	11	TRBJ1-1	ASSFLRDSEAF
TRBV6-1	NA	NA	12	TRBJ2-3	ATLQGASTDTQY
TRBV11-3	NA	NA	11	TRBJ2-5	ASSLNLRETQY
TRBV30	NA	TRBD1	11	TRBJ2-1	AWSKITGQAEF
TRBV29-1	NA	NA	9	TRBJ1-2	SVSAPGGYT
TRBV10-3	NA	NA	15	TRBJ1-5	AISESKQGTPFQPQH
TRBV5-1	NA	NA	12	TRBJ2-3	ASRIAGSTDTQY